Listed below are T cell receptor beta chains from one sample, sequenced in a study of blood T cell repertoires in COVID-19. Measured with immunoSEQ multiplex PCR; TCRdb has only the in-frame clones, and not every one. This repertoire shows under 20,000 clones, over 80% found once; its top ten account for roughly 8.3%. Input material: peripheral blood. These receptors came from a human donor in a cohort sampled during active COVID-19. The donor label of this sample is uncertain. Each CDR3 is given with its conserved first and last residue. The order of the fields is V gene, J gene, CDR3 protein.

TRBV4-2	TRBJ2-1	CASSQDLAGRGNEQFF
TRBV13	TRBJ2-2	CASSPAVTSDTGELFF
TRBV5-8	TRBJ2-1	CASSLGSLAGPNEQFF
TRBV2	TRBJ2-3	CASSDLAGVNTQYF
TRBV5-5	TRBJ2-1	CASSYERPRGYNEQFF
TRBV20-1	TRBJ2-2	CSASQTSGPTGELFF
TRBV4-1	TRBJ1-1	CASSQGYRGSTEAFF
TRBV9	TRBJ1-6	CASSVATGVGSPLHF
TRBV5-1	TRBJ2-4	CASSQTGHPNIQYF
TRBV5-5	TRBJ2-7	CASSLLVRDGYEQYF
TRBV5-1	TRBJ2-5	CASSAQTSGQETQYF
TRBV28	TRBJ2-1	CASNSLAGDSNEQFF
TRBV5-6	TRBJ2-1	CASSAGLPNEQFF
TRBV5-1	TRBJ2-3	CASNSGSFTDTQYF
TRBV4-1	TRBJ2-7	CASSQRAGAYEQYF
TRBV28	TRBJ2-7	CASSPPGSGSIYEQYF
TRBV5-1	TRBJ2-6	CASEADGSGANVLTF
TRBV19	TRBJ2-7	CASSKGLAEAYEQYF
TRBV12-3/TRBV12-4	TRBJ1-4	CASRPSVVGKLFF
TRBV15	TRBJ1-5	CATSNGQGGGQPQHF
TRBV27	TRBJ1-5	CASKSLRQGNQPQHF
TRBV18	TRBJ1-4	CASSLDRGPREKLFF
TRBV7-9	TRBJ1-3	CASSSRGLSSGNTIYF
TRBV11-2	TRBJ1-4	CASSFPGGEKLFF
TRBV29-1	TRBJ1-1	CSVRRNTEAFF
TRBV19	TRBJ2-6	CASRGSDSGANVLTF
TRBV27	TRBJ2-7	CASSTLIAGGSYEQYF
TRBV3-1/TRBV3-2	TRBJ1-2	CASSQAGMNYGYTF
TRBV6-5	TRBJ1-6	CASSPVALFNSPLHF
TRBV28	TRBJ1-1	CASILGVAEAFF
TRBV24-1	TRBJ2-5	CATSDPGTSYQETQYF
TRBV5-1	TRBJ1-2	CASSTGEPRDYGYTF
TRBV2	TRBJ1-5	CASTRENNQPQHF
TRBV9	TRBJ1-4	CASSVEGTGKKLFF
TRBV19	TRBJ2-7	CASSVSPSGQTDEQYF
TRBV5-1	TRBJ2-5	CASRGGAQETQYF
TRBV11-3	TRBJ2-5	CASSPRGRFSETQYF
TRBV12-5	TRBJ1-4	CASGPNGGADEKLFF
TRBV7-8	TRBJ1-1	CASSLSGVNTEAFF
TRBV4-1	TRBJ2-2	CASSKGLAGGLRTGELFF
TRBV11-3	TRBJ2-7	CAPRLAEVFRDEQYF
TRBV6-5	TRBJ2-7	CASSLRDRGYEQYF
TRBV6-5	TRBJ1-2	CASKRLANYGYTF
TRBV7-9	TRBJ2-2	CASSQPYRAGAGELFF
TRBV27	TRBJ2-1	CASLPTSGINNEQFF
TRBV10-1	TRBJ2-1	CASSVAGGLYNEQFF
TRBV14	TRBJ2-7	CASSGTGSVSEQYF
TRBV12-3/TRBV12-4	TRBJ2-7	CASGPSFGEQYF
TRBV7-9	TRBJ2-7	CASTGQGNYEQYF